The rows below give T cell receptor beta chains drawn from one sample of a study of T cells in narcolepsy. The method was immunoSEQ multiplex PCR; TCRdb's version includes in-frame clones alone and lacks a portion of them. The profile covers tens of thousands of clones, with 50% to 65% appearing a single time and approximately 12% taken by the ten largest. Sequenced input: memory (CD45RA-) CD4+ T cells from blood. The receptors come from a human donor in good health. CDR3s leave out the opening cysteine and the closing phenylalanine or tryptophan.

v_gene: TRBV11-2
j_gene: TRBJ1-5
CDR3aa: ASSLDGQKRQPQH

v_gene: TRBV30
j_gene: TRBJ1-5
CDR3aa: AWSSSSAWGGDQPQH

v_gene: TRBV7-6
j_gene: TRBJ2-5
CDR3aa: ASSLGRQALGETQY

v_gene: TRBV7-2
j_gene: TRBJ2-7
CDR3aa: ASSLSPSGLIYEQY

v_gene: TRBV28
j_gene: TRBJ2-7
CDR3aa: ASSLRRAPYEQY

v_gene: TRBV18
j_gene: TRBJ2-1
CDR3aa: ASSLRQGYFEQF

v_gene: TRBV5-6
j_gene: TRBJ2-5
CDR3aa: ASQDSLDRQETQY

v_gene: TRBV6-4
j_gene: TRBJ1-6
CDR3aa: ASSDSKTGATSSPLH

v_gene: TRBV6-1
j_gene: TRBJ1-2
CDR3aa: ASTEGHTTPGYT

v_gene: TRBV5-1
j_gene: TRBJ2-2
CDR3aa: ASSLETANTGELF

v_gene: TRBV5-1
j_gene: TRBJ2-6
CDR3aa: ASSYDSGANVLT

v_gene: TRBV6-1
j_gene: TRBJ2-1
CDR3aa: ASKDTFSGNEQF

v_gene: TRBV10-3
j_gene: TRBJ1-2
CDR3aa: AISDPHKEGRVNYGYT

v_gene: TRBV4-1
j_gene: TRBJ2-7
CDR3aa: ASSQSLGRGPYEQY

v_gene: TRBV28
j_gene: TRBJ1-2
CDR3aa: ASSLPGFSYT

v_gene: TRBV28
j_gene: TRBJ2-7
CDR3aa: ASRRDRGFLYEQY

v_gene: TRBV4-3
j_gene: TRBJ2-3
CDR3aa: ASSQDWGGGTDTQY

v_gene: TRBV7-9
j_gene: TRBJ1-4
CDR3aa: ASSFTGGGEKLF

v_gene: TRBV6-1
j_gene: TRBJ1-5
CDR3aa: ASSESHDQPQH

v_gene: TRBV2
j_gene: TRBJ1-3
CDR3aa: ASSRDRGNTIY

v_gene: TRBV28
j_gene: TRBJ1-5
CDR3aa: ASSLRQPQPQH

v_gene: TRBV7-2
j_gene: TRBJ1-5
CDR3aa: ASSSGPSFHQPQH

v_gene: TRBV2
j_gene: TRBJ1-3
CDR3aa: ASSGRQGLFSGNTIY

v_gene: TRBV18
j_gene: TRBJ2-7
CDR3aa: ASSPDRVLGEQY

v_gene: TRBV18
j_gene: TRBJ2-5
CDR3aa: ASSPPVEPRGNQY

v_gene: TRBV5-6
j_gene: TRBJ1-2
CDR3aa: ASSYPGTGNPYGYT

v_gene: TRBV6-1
j_gene: TRBJ1-1
CDR3aa: ASGGGSSDPKAF

v_gene: TRBV5-8
j_gene: TRBJ1-2
CDR3aa: ASSRRGTYGYT

v_gene: TRBV6-6
j_gene: TRBJ2-7
CDR3aa: ASSYDLNYEQY

v_gene: TRBV5-5
j_gene: TRBJ1-2
CDR3aa: ASSLAGSANYGYT

v_gene: TRBV7-8
j_gene: TRBJ2-3
CDR3aa: ASSLGRGADTQY

v_gene: TRBV7-2
j_gene: TRBJ2-1
CDR3aa: ASSLRMTSGNEQF

v_gene: TRBV6-1
j_gene: TRBJ2-5
CDR3aa: ASSDPTGQAWVETQY

v_gene: TRBV11-3
j_gene: TRBJ1-5
CDR3aa: ASSLGGPKPQH

v_gene: TRBV11-3
j_gene: TRBJ2-5
CDR3aa: ASSLGSHRGSETQY

v_gene: TRBV6-1
j_gene: TRBJ2-3
CDR3aa: ASSSGGPSGTQY

v_gene: TRBV7-9
j_gene: TRBJ1-4
CDR3aa: ASSQAGNEKLF

v_gene: TRBV18
j_gene: TRBJ1-6
CDR3aa: ASSPIGQDSPLH

v_gene: TRBV11-2
j_gene: TRBJ2-5
CDR3aa: ASCPSGGQETQY

v_gene: TRBV28
j_gene: TRBJ1-5
CDR3aa: ASRSTSLPQH

v_gene: TRBV6-1
j_gene: TRBJ2-2
CDR3aa: ASSEPGDTGELF

v_gene: TRBV7-8
j_gene: TRBJ2-3
CDR3aa: ASGSSPNTDTQY

v_gene: TRBV27
j_gene: TRBJ2-1
CDR3aa: ASSLSGLSGEQF

v_gene: TRBV4-2
j_gene: TRBJ1-6
CDR3aa: ASSQDGTDDSPLH

v_gene: TRBV19
j_gene: TRBJ2-2
CDR3aa: ASRAGAHTGELF

v_gene: TRBV4-1
j_gene: TRBJ2-5
CDR3aa: ASSRADRGETQY

v_gene: TRBV19
j_gene: TRBJ1-4
CDR3aa: ASRSPDRDEKLF

v_gene: TRBV11-3
j_gene: TRBJ2-3
CDR3aa: ASSLDGTITDTQY

v_gene: TRBV19
j_gene: TRBJ1-2
CDR3aa: ASISPDRLYT

v_gene: TRBV5-1
j_gene: TRBJ1-1
CDR3aa: ASSYTGGPAF

v_gene: TRBV7-9
j_gene: TRBJ2-1
CDR3aa: ASSSSDRDLSGQF

v_gene: TRBV5-1
j_gene: TRBJ1-1
CDR3aa: ASSLVPSGTEAF

v_gene: TRBV6-4
j_gene: TRBJ1-2
CDR3aa: ASSGGSAHGKTYGYT

v_gene: TRBV7-2
j_gene: TRBJ2-3
CDR3aa: ASSLVFGGATDTQY

v_gene: TRBV5-1
j_gene: TRBJ2-5
CDR3aa: ASSFHSETQY

v_gene: TRBV7-2
j_gene: TRBJ2-7
CDR3aa: ASSSYPQGIYEQY